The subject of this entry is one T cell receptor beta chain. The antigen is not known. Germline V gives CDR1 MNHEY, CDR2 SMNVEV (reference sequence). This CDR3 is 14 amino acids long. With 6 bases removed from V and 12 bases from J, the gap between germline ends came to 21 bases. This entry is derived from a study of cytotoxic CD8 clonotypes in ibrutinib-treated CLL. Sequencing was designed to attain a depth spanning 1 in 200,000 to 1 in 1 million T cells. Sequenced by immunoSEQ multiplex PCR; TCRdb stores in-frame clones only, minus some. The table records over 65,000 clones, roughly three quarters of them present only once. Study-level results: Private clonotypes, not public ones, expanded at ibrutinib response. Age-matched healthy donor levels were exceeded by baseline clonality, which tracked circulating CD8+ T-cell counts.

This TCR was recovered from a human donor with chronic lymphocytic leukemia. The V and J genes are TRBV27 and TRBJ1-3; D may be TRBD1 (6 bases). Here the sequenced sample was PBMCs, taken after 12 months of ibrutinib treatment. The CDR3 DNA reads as TGTGCCAGCAGCCCATCCAGGGGCCTCACCAGCATATATTTT. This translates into CASSPSRGLTSIYF.